This T cell receptor beta chain is drawn from a study of blood T cell repertoires in COVID-19. Overall study context: From T cells, B-cell-depleted T cells, or PBMCs came the material, which was cDNA or gDNA.

The CDR3 consists of 11 residues. Germline V gene lookup returns CDR1 DFQATT and CDR2 SNEGSKA (reference sequence). V dropped 6 bases and J dropped 8 bases, with 13 bases sitting between them. Sequencing was performed with immunoSEQ multiplex PCR; in TCRdb, only in-frame clones are kept and a portion is missing. Here the sample spans 30,000 or so clones, approximately 91% being singletons. The table lists this clone with a count of one. V is TRBV20-1 and J is TRBJ1-2; D may be TRBD1 (6 bases). Specimen: peripheral blood. This TCR derives from a man in his sixties with COVID-19, enrolled during active disease. CDR3 amino acids: CSAGGSQGYTF. The DNA for the CDR3 is TGCAGTGCAGGGGGATCTCAAGGCTACACCTTC.